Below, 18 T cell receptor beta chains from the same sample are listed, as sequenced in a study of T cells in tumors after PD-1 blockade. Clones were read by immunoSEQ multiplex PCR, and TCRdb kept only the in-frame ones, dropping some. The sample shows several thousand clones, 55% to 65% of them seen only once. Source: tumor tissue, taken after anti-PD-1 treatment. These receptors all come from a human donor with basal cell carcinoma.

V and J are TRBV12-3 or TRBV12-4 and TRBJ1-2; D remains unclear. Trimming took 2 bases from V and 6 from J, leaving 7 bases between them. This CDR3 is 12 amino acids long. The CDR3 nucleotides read TGTGCCAGCAGTTTAAGCAGTGATGGCTACACCTTC. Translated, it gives CASSLSSDGYTF.

CDR3 loop: CASSPLTATDPNYGYTF. The DNA for the CDR3 is TGTGCCAGCTCACCATTGACAGCTACAGACCCTAACTATGGCTACACCTTC. The chain has TRBV18 and TRBJ1-2, with D maybe TRBD1 (5 bases). Germline CDR1 KGHSH, CDR2 LQKENI. The length of the CDR3 is 17 residues. V gave up 2 bases and J gave up 0 bases, with 16 bases separating them.

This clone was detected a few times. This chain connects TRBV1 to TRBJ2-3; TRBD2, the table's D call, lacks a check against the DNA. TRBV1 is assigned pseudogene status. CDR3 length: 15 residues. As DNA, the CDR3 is TGCACCAGCAGCCAAGGGGTAGCGGGGGGGGATACGCAGTATTTT. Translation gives CTSSQGVAGGDTQYF.

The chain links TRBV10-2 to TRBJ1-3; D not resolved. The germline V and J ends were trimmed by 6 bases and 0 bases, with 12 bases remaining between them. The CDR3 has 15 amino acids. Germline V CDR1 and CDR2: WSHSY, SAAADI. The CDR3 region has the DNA TGCGCCAGCAGCCCCGACACACTCTCTGGAAACACCATATATTTT. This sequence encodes CASSPDTLSGNTIYF.

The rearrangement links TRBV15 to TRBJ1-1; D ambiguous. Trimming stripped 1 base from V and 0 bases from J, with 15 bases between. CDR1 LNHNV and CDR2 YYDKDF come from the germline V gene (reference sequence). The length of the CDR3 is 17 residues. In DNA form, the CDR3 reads TGTGCCACCAGCAGAGTTCCGGGCTTTCCCATGAACACTGAAGCTTTCTTT. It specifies CATSRVPGFPMNTEAFF.

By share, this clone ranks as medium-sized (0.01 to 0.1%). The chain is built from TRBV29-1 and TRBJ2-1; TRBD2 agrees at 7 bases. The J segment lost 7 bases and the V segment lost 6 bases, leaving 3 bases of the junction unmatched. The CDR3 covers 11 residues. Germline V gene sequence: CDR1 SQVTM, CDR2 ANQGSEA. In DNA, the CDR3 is TGCAGCGTCGGGGAGGGTAATGAGCAGTTCTTC. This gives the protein CSVGEGNEQFF.

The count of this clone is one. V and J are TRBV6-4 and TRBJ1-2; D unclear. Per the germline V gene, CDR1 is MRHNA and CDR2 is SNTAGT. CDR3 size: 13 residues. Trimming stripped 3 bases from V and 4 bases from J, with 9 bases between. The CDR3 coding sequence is TGTGCCAGCAGTGAAGAAAGTGGCTATGGCTACACCTTC. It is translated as CASSEESGYGYTF.

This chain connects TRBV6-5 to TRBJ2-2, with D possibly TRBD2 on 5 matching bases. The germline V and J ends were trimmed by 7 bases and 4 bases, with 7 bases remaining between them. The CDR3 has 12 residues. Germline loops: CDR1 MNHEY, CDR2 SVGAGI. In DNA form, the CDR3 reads TGTGCCAGCAACCGGGGCACCGGGGAGCTGTTTTTT. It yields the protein CASNRGTGELFF.

CDR3 sequence reads: CASGREATRQYF. In nucleotides, the CDR3 is TGTGCTAGTGGGAGAGAAGCAACCAGGCAGTACTTC. The chain employs TRBV12-5 and TRBJ2-7; no firm D call. This CDR3 has 12 amino acids. V was pared by 6 bases and J by 9 bases, with 15 bases between. CDR1 LGHNT and CDR2 FRNRAP come from the germline V gene.

The CDR3 nucleotides read TGTGCCACCAGCAGAGGGCTAGCGGGGGGGTTTAGTGAGCAGTTCTTC. This sequence encodes CATSRGLAGGFSEQFF. The chain recombines TRBV15 with TRBJ2-1; 12 bases fit TRBD2. V gave up 1 base and J gave up 9 bases; unmatched junction bases: 7. This CDR3 spans 16 amino acids. Germline assignment: CDR1 LNHNV and CDR2 YYDKDF (reference sequence).

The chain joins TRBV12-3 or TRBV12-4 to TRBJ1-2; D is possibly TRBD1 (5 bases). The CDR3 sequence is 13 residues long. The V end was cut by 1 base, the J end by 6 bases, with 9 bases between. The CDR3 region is CASSLVRTNGYTF. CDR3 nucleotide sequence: TGTGCCAGCAGTTTAGTACGGACAAATGGCTACACCTTC.

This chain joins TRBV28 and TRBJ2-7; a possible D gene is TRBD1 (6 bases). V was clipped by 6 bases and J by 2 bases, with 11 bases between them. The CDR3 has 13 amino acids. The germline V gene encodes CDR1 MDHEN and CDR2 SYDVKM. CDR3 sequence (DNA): TGTGCCAGCAGCCTCAGGGGACCCTACGAGCAGTACTTC. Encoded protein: CASSLRGPYEQYF.

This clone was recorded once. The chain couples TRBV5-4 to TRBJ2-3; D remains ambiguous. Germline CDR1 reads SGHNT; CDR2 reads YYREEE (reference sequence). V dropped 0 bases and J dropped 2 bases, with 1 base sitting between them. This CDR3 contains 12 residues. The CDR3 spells CASSLDTDTQYF. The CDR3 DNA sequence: TGTGCCAGCAGCTTGGACACAGATACGCAGTATTTT.

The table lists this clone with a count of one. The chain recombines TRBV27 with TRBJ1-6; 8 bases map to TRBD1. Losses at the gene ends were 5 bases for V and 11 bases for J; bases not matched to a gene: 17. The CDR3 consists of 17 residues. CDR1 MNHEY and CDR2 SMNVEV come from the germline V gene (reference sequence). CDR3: CASSGGQGASSRPPLHF. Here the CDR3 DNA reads TGTGCCAGCAGTGGAGGACAGGGTGCGTCGTCTCGACCACCCCTCCACTTT.

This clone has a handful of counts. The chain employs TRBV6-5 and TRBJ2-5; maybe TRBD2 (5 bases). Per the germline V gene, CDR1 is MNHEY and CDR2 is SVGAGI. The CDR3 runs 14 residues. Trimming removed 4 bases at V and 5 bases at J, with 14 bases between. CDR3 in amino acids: CASSSASPGETQYF. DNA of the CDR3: TGTGCCAGCAGTTCGGCTTCTCCGGGGGAGACCCAGTACTTC.

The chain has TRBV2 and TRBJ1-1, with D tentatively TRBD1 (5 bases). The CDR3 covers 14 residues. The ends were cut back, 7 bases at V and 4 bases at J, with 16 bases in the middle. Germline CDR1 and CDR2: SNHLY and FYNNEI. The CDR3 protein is CASTQDVGGTEAFF. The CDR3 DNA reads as TGTGCCAGCACCCAGGACGTTGGGGGCACTGAAGCTTTCTTT.

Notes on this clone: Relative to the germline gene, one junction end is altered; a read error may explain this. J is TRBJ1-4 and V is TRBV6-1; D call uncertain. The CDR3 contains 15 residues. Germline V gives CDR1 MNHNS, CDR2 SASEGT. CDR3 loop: CASRPLVAANEELFF. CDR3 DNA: TGTGCCAGCAGGCCCCTCGTGGCAGCTAATGAAGAACTGTTTTTT.

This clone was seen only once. DNA of the CDR3: TGTGCCAGCAGCCCTTCCTCGGTTGGCGGGGAGCTGTTTTTT. Its protein is CASSPSSVGGELFF. The gene calls are TRBV7-3 and TRBJ2-2; D remains unclear. Germline-derived CDR1 and CDR2 are SGHTA and FQGTGA. The CDR3 runs 14 residues. The V gene lost 5 bases and the J gene lost 7 bases, with 14 bases spanning the gap.